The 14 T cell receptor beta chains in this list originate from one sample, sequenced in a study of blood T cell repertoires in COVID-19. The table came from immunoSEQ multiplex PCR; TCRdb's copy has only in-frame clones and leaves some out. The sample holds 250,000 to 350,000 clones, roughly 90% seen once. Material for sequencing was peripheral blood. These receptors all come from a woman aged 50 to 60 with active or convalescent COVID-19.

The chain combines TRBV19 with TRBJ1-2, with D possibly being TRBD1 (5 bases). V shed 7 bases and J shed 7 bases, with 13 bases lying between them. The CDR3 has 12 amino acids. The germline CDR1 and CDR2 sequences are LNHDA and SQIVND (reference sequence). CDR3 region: CASKEAGVGYTF. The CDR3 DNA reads TGTGCCAGTAAGGAAGCGGGGGTTGGCTACACCTTC. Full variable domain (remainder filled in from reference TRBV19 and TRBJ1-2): DGGITQSPKYLFRKEGQNVTLSCEQNLNHDAMYWYRQDPGQGLRLIYYSQIVNDFQKGDIAEGYSVSREKKESFPLTVTSAQKNPTAFYLCASKEAGVGYTFGSGTRLTVV.

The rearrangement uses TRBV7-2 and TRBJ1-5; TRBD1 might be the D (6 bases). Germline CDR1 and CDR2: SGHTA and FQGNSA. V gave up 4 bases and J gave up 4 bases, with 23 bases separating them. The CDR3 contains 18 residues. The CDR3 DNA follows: TGTGCCAGCAGCTCCCGGGGGGGGACAATTACAGGGAATCAGCCCCAGCATTTT. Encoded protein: CASSSRGGTITGNQPQHF.

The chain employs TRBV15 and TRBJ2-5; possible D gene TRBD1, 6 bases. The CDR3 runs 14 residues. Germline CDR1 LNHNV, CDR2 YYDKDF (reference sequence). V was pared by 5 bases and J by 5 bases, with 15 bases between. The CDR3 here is CATSGGTGRETQYF. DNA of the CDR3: TGTGCCACCAGCGGGGGAACAGGGCGGGAGACCCAGTACTTC.

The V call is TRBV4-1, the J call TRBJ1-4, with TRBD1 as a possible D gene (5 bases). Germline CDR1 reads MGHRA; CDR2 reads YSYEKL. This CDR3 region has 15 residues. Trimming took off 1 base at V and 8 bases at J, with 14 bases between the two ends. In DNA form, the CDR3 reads TGCGCCAGCAGCCAAGCCCCACAGGTCCGCGAAAAACTGTTTTTT. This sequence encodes CASSQAPQVREKLFF.

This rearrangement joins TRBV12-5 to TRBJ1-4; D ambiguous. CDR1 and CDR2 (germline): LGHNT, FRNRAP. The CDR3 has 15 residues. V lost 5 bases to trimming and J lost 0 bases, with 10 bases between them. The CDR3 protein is CASGPGLSTNEKLFF. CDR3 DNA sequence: TGTGCTAGTGGTCCCGGACTCTCAACTAATGAAAAACTGTTTTTT.

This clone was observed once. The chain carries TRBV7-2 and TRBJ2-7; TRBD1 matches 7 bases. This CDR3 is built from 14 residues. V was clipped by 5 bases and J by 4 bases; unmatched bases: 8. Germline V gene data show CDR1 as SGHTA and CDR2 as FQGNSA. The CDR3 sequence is CASSPTGLGYEQYF. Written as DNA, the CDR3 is TGTGCCAGCAGCCCGACAGGGTTGGGATACGAGCAGTACTTC. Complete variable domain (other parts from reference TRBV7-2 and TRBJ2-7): GAGVSQSPSNKVTEKGKDVELRCDPISGHTALYWYRQSLGQGLEFLIYFQGNSAPDKSGLPSDRFSAERTGGSVSTLTIQRTQQEDSAVYLCASSPTGLGYEQYFGPGTRLTVT.

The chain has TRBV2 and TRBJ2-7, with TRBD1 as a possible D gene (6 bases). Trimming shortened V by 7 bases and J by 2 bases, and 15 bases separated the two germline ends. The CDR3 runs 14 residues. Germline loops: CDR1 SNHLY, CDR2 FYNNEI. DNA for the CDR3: TGTGCCAGCATACTTGTTGGGGGCACCTACGAGCAGTACTTC. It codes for CASILVGGTYEQYF.

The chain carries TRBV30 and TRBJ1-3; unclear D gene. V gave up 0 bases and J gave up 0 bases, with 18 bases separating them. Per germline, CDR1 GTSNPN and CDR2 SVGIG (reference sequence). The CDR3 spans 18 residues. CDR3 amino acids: CAWSVRGSRWSSGNTIYF. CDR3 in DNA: TGTGCCTGGAGTGTACGAGGCTCGAGGTGGAGCTCTGGAAACACCATATATTTT.

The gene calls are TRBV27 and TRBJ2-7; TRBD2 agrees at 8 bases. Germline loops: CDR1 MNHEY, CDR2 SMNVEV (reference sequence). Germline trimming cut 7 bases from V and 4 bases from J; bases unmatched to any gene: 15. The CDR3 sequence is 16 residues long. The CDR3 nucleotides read TGTGCCAGCAACCCCGGGCGGGGGGCCGTATGGTACGAGCAGTACTTC. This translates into CASNPGRGAVWYEQYF.

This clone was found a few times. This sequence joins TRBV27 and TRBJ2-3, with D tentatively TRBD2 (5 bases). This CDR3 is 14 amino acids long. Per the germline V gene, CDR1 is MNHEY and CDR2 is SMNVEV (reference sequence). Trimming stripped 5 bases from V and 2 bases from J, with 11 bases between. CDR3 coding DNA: TGTGCCAGCAGTGCCGGACTGCACACAGATACGCAGTATTTT. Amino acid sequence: CASSAGLHTDTQYF.

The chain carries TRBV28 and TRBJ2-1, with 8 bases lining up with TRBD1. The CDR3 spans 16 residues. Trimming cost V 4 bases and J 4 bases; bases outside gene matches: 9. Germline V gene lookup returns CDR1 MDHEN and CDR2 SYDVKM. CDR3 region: CASSWSRTGMYNEQFF. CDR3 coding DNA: TGTGCCAGCAGTTGGAGTAGGACAGGGATGTACAATGAGCAGTTCTTC.

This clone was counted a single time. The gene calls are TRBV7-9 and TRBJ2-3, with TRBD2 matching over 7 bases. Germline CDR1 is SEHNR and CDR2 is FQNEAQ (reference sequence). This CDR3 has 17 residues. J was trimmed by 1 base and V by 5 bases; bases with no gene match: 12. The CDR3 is CASSGDPRGRGTDTQYF. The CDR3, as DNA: TGTGCCAGCAGCGGAGATCCTCGCGGGAGAGGCACAGATACGCAGTATTTT.

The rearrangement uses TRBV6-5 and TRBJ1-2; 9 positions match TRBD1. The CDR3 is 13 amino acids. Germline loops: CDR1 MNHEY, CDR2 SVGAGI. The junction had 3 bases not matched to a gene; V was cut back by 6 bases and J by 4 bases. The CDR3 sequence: CASRGTGTYGYTF. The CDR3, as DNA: TGTGCCAGCAGAGGGACAGGGACCTATGGCTACACCTTC.

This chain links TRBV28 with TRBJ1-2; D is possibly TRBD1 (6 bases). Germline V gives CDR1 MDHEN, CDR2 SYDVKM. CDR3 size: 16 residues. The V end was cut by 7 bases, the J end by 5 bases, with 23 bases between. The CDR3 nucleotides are TGTGCCAGCAACTCGCTTGGGACCGGGACATCTTATGGCTACACCTTC. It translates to CASNSLGTGTSYGYTF.